Listed here are 2 T cell receptor beta chains from one sample, sequenced in a study of vaccination and CD4 T cells after COVID-19. The antigens for these receptors are not known. Cultured CD4+ T-cell DNA underwent Oncomine TCR Beta short-read sequencing. From the PCR reads, TCRdb called clonotypes with MiXCR, one entry per CDR3 protein. The table records roughly 14,000 distinct CDR3 sequences, about 48% of them present only once. Treatment described: approximately nine-day PBMC culture with coronavirus spike peptide pools or control peptides (ViraFEST assay). The sequenced sample was CD4+ T cells from blood, cultured in vitro. These receptors all come from a human donor who had recovered from COVID-19.

A few counts support this clonotype. The gene calls are TRBV12-3 or TRBV12-4 and TRBJ1-1, with D hard to call. Trimming shortened V by 7 bases and J by 4 bases, and 16 bases separated the two germline ends. CDR3 length: 14 amino acids. The CDR3 bases are TGTGCCAGCATCTCCCGCCCCGAGGCCACTGAAGCTTTCTTT. Amino acid sequence: CASISRPEATEAFF.

In its sample, this clonotype was seen a few times. The chain carries TRBV27 and TRBJ2-6, with D possibly TRBD2 on 7 matching bases. This CDR3 has 14 amino acids. Germline loops: CDR1 MNHEY, CDR2 SMNVEV (reference sequence). Trimming left V 5 bases short and J 11 bases short, with 16 bases between. The CDR3: CASSPGGPRDVLTF. CDR3 in DNA: TGTGCCAGCAGTCCGGGGGGCCCAAGGGACGTCCTGACTTTC.